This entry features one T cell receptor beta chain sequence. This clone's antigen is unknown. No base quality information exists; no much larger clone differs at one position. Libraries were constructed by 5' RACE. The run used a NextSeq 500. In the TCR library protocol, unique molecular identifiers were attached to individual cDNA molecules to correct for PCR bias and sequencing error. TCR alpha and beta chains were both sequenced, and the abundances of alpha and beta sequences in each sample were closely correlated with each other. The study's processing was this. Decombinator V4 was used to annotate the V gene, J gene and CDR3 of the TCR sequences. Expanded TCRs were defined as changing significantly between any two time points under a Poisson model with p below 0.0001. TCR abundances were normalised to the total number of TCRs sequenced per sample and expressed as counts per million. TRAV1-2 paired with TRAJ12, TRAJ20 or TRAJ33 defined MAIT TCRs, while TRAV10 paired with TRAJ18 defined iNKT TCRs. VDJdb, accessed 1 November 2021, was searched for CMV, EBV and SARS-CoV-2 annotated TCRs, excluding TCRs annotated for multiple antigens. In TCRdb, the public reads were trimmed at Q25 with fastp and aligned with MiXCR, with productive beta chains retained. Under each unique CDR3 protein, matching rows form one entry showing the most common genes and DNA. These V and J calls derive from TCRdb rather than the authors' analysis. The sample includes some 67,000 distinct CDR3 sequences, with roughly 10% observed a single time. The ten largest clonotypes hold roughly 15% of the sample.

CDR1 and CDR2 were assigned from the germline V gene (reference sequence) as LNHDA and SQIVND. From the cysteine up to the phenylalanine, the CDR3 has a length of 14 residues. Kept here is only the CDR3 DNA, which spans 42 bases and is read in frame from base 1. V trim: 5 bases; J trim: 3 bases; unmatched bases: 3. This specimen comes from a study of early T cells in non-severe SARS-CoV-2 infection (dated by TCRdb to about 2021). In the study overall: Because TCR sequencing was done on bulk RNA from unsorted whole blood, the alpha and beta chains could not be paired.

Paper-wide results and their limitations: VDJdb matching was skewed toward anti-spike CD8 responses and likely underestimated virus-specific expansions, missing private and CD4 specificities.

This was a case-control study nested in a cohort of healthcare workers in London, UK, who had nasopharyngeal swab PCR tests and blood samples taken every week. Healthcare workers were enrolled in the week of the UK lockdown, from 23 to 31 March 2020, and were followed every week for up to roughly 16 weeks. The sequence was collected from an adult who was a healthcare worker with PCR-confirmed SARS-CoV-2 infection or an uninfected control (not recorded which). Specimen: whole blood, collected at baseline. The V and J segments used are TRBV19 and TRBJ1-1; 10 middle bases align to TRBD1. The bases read TGTGCCAGTAGTGGGGGGACAGGGGACACTGAAGCTTTCTTT. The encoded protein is CASSGGTGDTEAFF.